The clone carrying this T cell receptor beta chain was seen more than once but under ten times. The data were obtained in a study of T cells in Graves' hyperthyroidism and ophthalmopathy. The ends were cut back, 0 bases at V and 4 bases at J, with 9 bases in the middle. CDR1 is DFQATT and CDR2 is SNEGSKA in the germline V gene (reference sequence). The CDR3 has 14 residues. TCR beta CDR3 sequences were amplified from RNA transcripts. During a first-round RT-PCR of the TCR CDR3, the HTBI primer set was used. A single record per CDR3 protein comes from TCRdb applying MiXCR to the multiplex PCR reads. The sample consists of about 840,000 distinct CDR3 sequences, 38% of them appearing once. The source of the PBMCs was over 8.5 ml of fresh peripheral blood.

The receptor's source is a young man with Graves' hyperthyroidism. This chain links TRBV20-1 with TRBJ1-4; D is unresolved. The sequenced sample was blood. CDR3 in amino acids: CSARDRLGNEKLFF. CDR3 DNA sequence: TGCAGTGCTAGAGATCGACTGGGTAATGAAAAACTGTTTTTT.